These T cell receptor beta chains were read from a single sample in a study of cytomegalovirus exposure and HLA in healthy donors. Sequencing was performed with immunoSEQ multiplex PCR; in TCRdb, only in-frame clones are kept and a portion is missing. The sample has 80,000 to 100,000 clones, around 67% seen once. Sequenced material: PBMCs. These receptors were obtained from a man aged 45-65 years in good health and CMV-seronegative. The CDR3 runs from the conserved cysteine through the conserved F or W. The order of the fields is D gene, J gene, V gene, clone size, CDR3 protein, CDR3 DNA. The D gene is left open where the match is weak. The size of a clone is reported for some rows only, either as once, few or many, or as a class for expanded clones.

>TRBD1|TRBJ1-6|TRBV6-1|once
CANSTRQGNNSPLHF
TGTGCCAACAGTACTCGACAGGGGAACAATTCACCCCTCCACTTT
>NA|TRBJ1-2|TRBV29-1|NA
CSVESPGWYGYTF
TGCAGCGTTGAATCGCCAGGATGGTATGGCTACACCTTC
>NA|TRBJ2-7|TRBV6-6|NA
CASQQEGSSYEQYF
TGTGCCAGCCAGCAGGAGGGGAGCTCCTACGAGCAGTACTTC
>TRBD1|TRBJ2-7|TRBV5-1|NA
CASSLATGVHEQYF
TGCGCCAGCAGCTTGGCGACAGGGGTCCACGAGCAGTACTTC
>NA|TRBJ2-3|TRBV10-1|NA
CASSEDTFTDTQYF
TGCGCCAGCAGTGAAGACACCTTCACAGATACGCAGTATTTT
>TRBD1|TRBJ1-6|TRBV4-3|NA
CASSRGTVKHNSPLHF
TGCGCCAGCAGCCGCGGGACAGTGAAACATAATTCACCCCTCCACTTT
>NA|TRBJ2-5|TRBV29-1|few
CSVEPGPAVETQYF
TGCAGCGTTGAACCAGGGCCGGCTGTCGAGACCCAGTACTTC
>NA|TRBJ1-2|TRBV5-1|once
CASSLGQVGYGYTF
TGCGCCAGCAGCTTGGGACAGGTGGGCTATGGCTACACCTTC
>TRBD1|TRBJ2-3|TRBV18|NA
CASSTRNTGGDTQYF
TGTGCCAGCTCAACGAGAAATACAGGGGGGGATACGCAGTATTTT
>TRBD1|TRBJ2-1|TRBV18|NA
CASSPLRQGSSNEQFF
TGTGCCAGCTCACCACTCAGACAGGGCAGTTCCAATGAGCAGTTCTTC
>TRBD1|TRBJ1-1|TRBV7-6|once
CASSRRGTNTEAFF
TGTGCCAGCAGCCGCAGGGGGACGAACACTGAAGCTTTCTTT
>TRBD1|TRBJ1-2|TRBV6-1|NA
CASSRQGSYYGYTF
TGTGCCAGCAGTAGACAGGGATCCTACTATGGCTACACCTTC
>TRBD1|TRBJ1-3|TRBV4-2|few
CASSPPRGQGAPNYRNTIYF
TGTGCCAGCAGCCCCCCTAGGGGACAGGGGGCGCCGAACTACCGAAACACCATATATTTT
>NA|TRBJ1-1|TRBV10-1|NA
CASSDGDGGIREAFF
TGCGCCAGCAGTGATGGGGACGGGGGAATACGAGAAGCTTTCTTT
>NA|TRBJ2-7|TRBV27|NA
CASSLRSLETYEQYF
TGTGCCAGCAGTTTGCGAAGTCTCGAAACCTACGAGCAGTACTTC
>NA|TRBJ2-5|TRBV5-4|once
CASSPKDSLEQYF
TGTGCCAGCAGCCCCAAAGATTCCTTGGAGCAGTACTTC
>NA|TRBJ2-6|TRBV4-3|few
CASSQDTGAGANVLTF
TGCGCCAGCAGCCAAGATACGGGGGCTGGGGCCAACGTCCTGACTTTC
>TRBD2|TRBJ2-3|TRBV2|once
CASSWGAGVSTDTQYF
TGTGCCAGCAGTTGGGGAGCGGGAGTCAGCACAGATACGCAGTATTTT
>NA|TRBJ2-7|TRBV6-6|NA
CASTYRPTQGLGEQYF
TGTGCCAGCACCTACCGACCGACCCAGGGGCTGGGGGAGCAGTACTTC
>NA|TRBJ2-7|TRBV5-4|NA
CASSSWTAPYEQYF
TGTGCCAGCAGCTCCTGGACTGCACCCTACGAGCAGTACTTC
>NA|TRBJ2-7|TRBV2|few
CASIVGGQGYEQYF
TGTGCCAGCATCGTTGGCGGGCAGGGGTACGAGCAGTACTTC
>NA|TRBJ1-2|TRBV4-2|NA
CASSLVASGGYTF
TGTGCCAGCAGCCTCGTAGCTTCGGGGGGCTACACCTTC
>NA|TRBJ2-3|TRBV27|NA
CASGQRHTDTQYF
TGTGCCAGCGGACAGCGACACACAGATACGCAGTATTTT
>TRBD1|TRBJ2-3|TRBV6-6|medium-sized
CASSSTGDTQYF
TGTGCCAGCAGTTCGACAGGGGATACGCAGTATTTT